The 13 T cell receptor beta chains below come from one sample, sequenced in a study of T cells in Graves' hyperthyroidism and ophthalmopathy. TCR beta CDR3 region amplification was performed from RNA transcripts. First-round RT-PCR targeting the TCR CDR3 was performed with the HTBI primer set. TCRdb recomputed calls from the multiplex PCR reads with MiXCR, one row per CDR3 protein. Among over 500,000 distinct CDR3 sequences listed, over 45% were seen once. What was sequenced was peripheral blood or thyroid tissue (not recorded which). The receptors come from an adult woman with Graves' disease, either hyperthyroidism or ophthalmopathy (not recorded which).

This clonotype was picked up many times. V and J are TRBV7-2 and TRBJ1-4, with D unclear. CDR1 SGHTA and CDR2 FQGNSA come from the germline V gene. The CDR3 is made up of 14 amino acids. Trimming took 5 bases from V and 6 from J, leaving 13 bases between them. The CDR3 region has the DNA TGTGCCAGCAGCCCCTGGGGAGGTCATGAAAAACTGTTTTTT. Amino acid sequence: CASSPWGGHEKLFF.

V usage is TRBV20-1 and J usage is TRBJ2-3, with 12 bases aligning to TRBD2. The junction had 2 bases not matched to a gene; V was cut back by 5 bases and J by 2 bases. Germline CDR1 reads DFQATT; CDR2 reads SNEGSKA (reference sequence). The CDR3 has 14 amino acids. The CDR3 DNA is TGCAGTGCTTCTAGCGGGAGGGACACAGATACGCAGTATTTT. Protein product: CSASSGRDTDTQYF.

This clonotype was picked up a small number of times. The V call is TRBV10-3, the J call TRBJ1-5, with 8 bases fitting TRBD1. The germline gives CDR1 ENHRY, CDR2 SYGVKD. Trimming cost V 6 bases and J 4 bases; bases outside gene matches: 8. The CDR3 runs 15 residues. Written as DNA, the CDR3 is TGTGCCATCAGGGGAGGACAGGGAATTAATCAGCCCCAGCATTTT. Amino acids: CAIRGGQGINQPQHF.

Regarding this clonotype: One base away lies a much larger clone, so this may be a sequencing read error. The V and J genes are TRBV10-3 and TRBJ1-2; D not certain. Germline V gene data show CDR1 as ENHRY and CDR2 as SYGVKD. The ends were cut back, 3 bases at V and 7 bases at J, with 12 bases in the middle. This CDR3 region has 13 residues. The CDR3 here is CAISEAPTSGYTF. The CDR3 nucleotides read TGTGCCATCAGTGAAGCTCCTACGAGTGGCTACACCTTC.

The chain couples TRBV10-1 to TRBJ2-7; 10 bases are shared with TRBD1. V shed 6 bases and J 9 bases; nucleotides not matched to a gene: 17. The CDR3 is 16 amino acids. Germline CDR1 and CDR2: WNHNN and SYGVQD (reference sequence). The chain's CDR3 is CASSQALPGQGYRQYF. Here the CDR3 DNA reads TGCGCCAGCAGCCAAGCTCTCCCGGGACAGGGGTATCGGCAGTACTTC.

The chain joins TRBV20-1 to TRBJ1-5, with D tentatively TRBD1 (5 bases). V shed 5 bases and J shed 1 base, with 12 bases lying between them. The CDR3 extends over 14 amino acids. Germline V lookup: CDR1 DFQATT, CDR2 SNEGSKA (reference sequence). The CDR3, as DNA: TGCAGTGCTTATACCCGGGACAGCAATCAGCCCCAGCATTTT. Translation: CSAYTRDSNQPQHF.

As concerns this clonotype: It may be a read error: a sequence one base away is much more abundant. V is TRBV6-5 and J is TRBJ2-7, with TRBD2 as a possible D gene (5 bases). With 0 bases removed from V and 2 bases from J, the gap between germline ends came to 5 bases. The CDR3 is 13 amino acids. Germline CDR1 MNHEY, CDR2 SVGAGI. CDR3 nucleotide sequence: TGTGCCAGCAGTTACTCTAGCGCCTACGAGCAGTACTTC. This sequence encodes CASSYSSAYEQYF.

This clonotype was detected a few times. The CDR3 sequence: CASSKDAGNTEAFF. In DNA form, the CDR3 reads TGTGCCAGCAGCAAGGACGCGGGGAACACTGAAGCTTTCTTT. The rearrangement joins TRBV5-6 to TRBJ1-1; no definite D call. The CDR3 extends over 14 amino acids. V lost 4 bases to trimming and J lost 1 base, with 11 bases between them. CDR1 and CDR2 from the germline V gene are SGHDT and YYEEEE.

For this clonotype: An end of the junction differs from the germline gene, which may be a read error. The CDR3 nucleotides are TGTGCCATCAGTTACGACAGGGTTGACGAGCAGTACTTC. It yields the protein CAISYDRVDEQYF. This chain uses TRBV6-5 with TRBJ2-7, with 7 bases matching TRBD1. The CDR3 consists of 13 residues. The germline CDR1 and CDR2 sequences are MNHEY and SVGAGI.

CDR3 protein: CASSSRRVDFQETQYF. In DNA, the CDR3 is TGTGCCAGCAGCTCACGGAGGGTCGACTTCCAAGAGACCCAGTACTTC. The chain couples TRBV5-4 to TRBJ2-5, with TRBD2 as a possible D gene (6 bases). The V end was cut by 3 bases, the J end by 1 base, with 16 bases between. The CDR3 is 16 amino acids. In germline, CDR1 is SGHNT, CDR2 YYREEE (reference sequence).

The chain's CDR3 is CASSYRGLYGYTF. The DNA of the CDR3 is TGTGCCAGCAGCTACAGGGGCCTGTATGGCTACACCTTC. The J gene is TRBJ1-2, the V gene TRBV6-5; TRBD1 agrees at 7 bases. The CDR3 spans 13 residues. V was clipped by 6 bases and J by 5 bases; unmatched bases: 6. Germline V gene sequence: CDR1 MNHEY, CDR2 SVGAGI.

Comment on this clonotype: This likely comes from a read error, as the CDR3 has no conserved phenylalanine or tryptophan at its end. It is unclear where the CDR3 begins or ends on the DNA, so no DNA is shown, and the CDR3 is as TCRdb lists it. The rearrangement links TRBV7-6 to TRBJ1-3; the D call in the table, TRBD1, was not verified against the DNA. Germline V lookup: CDR1 SGHVS, CDR2 FNYEAQ. The CDR3 numbers 8 amino acids, ends counted. CDR3 in amino acids: CASSTQGG.

This rearrangement joins TRBV25-1 to TRBJ2-6; 9 bases line up with TRBD1. The CDR3 is 16 amino acids. The J segment lost 2 bases and the V segment lost 3 bases, leaving 2 bases of the junction unmatched. Germline V gives CDR1 MGHDK, CDR2 SYGVNS. DNA of the CDR3: TGTGCCAGCAGTGAGTGGGACAGGGCTGGGGCCAACGTCCTGACTTTC. This translates into CASSEWDRAGANVLTF.